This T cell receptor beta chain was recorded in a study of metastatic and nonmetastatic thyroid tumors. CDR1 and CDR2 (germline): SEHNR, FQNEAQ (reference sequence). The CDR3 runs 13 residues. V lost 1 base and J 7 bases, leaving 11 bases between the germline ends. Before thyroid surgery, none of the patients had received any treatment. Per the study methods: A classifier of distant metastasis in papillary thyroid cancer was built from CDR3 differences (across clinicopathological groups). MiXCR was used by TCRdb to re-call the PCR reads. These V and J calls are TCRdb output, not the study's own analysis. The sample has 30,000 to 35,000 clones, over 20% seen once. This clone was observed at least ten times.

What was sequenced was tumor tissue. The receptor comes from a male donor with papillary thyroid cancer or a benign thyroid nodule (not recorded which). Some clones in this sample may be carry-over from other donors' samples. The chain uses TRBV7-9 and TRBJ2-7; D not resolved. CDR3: CASSLGVGLEQYF. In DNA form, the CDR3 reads TGTGCCAGCAGCTTAGGGGTAGGGCTTGAGCAGTACTTC.